Given below is one T cell receptor beta chain in context. V lost 5 bases, J lost 7 bases, and 3 bases stayed unmatched. The CDR3 is 12 residues long. CDR1 and CDR2 (germline): SGHTA, FQGTGA. The data were obtained in a study of OX40 agonist ivuxolimab in advanced cancers. TCRdb's table, derived via immunoSEQ multiplex PCR, lists solely in-frame clones and lacks some. The data hold more than 45,000 clones, with 80% to 90% observed a single time. This sequence joins TRBV7-3 and TRBJ1-1, with TRBD1 matching 8 bases. This sample comprised CD4+ or CD8+ T cells sorted from blood, obtained in a trial of the OX40 agonist ivuxolimab. This TCR derives from an adult with an advanced solid tumor such as melanoma, head and neck, liver or kidney cancer. The CDR3 nucleotides are TGTGCCAGCAGCCAAGACAGGGGTGAAGCTTTCTTT. Its translation is CASSQDRGEAFF.